Listed below are T cell receptor beta chains from one sample, sequenced in a study of T cell repertoires in cytomegalovirus infection. TCRdb used MiXCR to reprocess the reads, holding one entry per CDR3 protein. The sample has some 200,000 distinct CDR3 sequences, 9.5% seen once. The material sequenced was PBMCs. These TCRs come from a human donor in good health (CMV status not recorded). Some clones in this sample may be carry-over from other donors' samples. Both conserved end residues are part of each CDR3. A D gene is named only where the DNA matches it firmly. Size tells how often a clone was seen (once, few, many) or the class of an expanded clone, and some rows leave it out.

length: 16; V: TRBV7-9; size: NA; D: TRBD1; CDR3: CASSFGDRVLDTEAFF
length: 14; V: TRBV20-1; size: NA; D: NA; CDR3: CSARDLRATYEQYF
length: 14; V: TRBV6-1; size: many; D: NA; CDR3: CASSAWGPNTEAFF
length: 13; V: TRBV19; size: many; D: NA; CDR3: CASSPGNRETQYF
length: 18; V: TRBV7-7; size: NA; D: NA; CDR3: CASSLGTSGGSLTDTQYF
length: 15; V: TRBV18; size: few; D: TRBD1; CDR3: CASSEAGGSNQPQHF
length: 15; V: TRBV7-9; size: many; D: NA; CDR3: CASSAGLDRTDTQYF
length: 15; V: TRBV4-2; size: NA; D: NA; CDR3: CASSQMDSRASEAFF
length: 15; V: TRBV7-2; size: many; D: NA; CDR3: CASSPAGTYQETQYF
length: 14; V: TRBV5-4; size: many; D: NA; CDR3: CASSLDRTNSPLHF
length: 14; V: TRBV6-2/TRBV6-3; size: many; D: TRBD1; CDR3: CASFLGGASTEAFF
length: 16; V: TRBV12-3/TRBV12-4; size: few; D: NA; CDR3: CASSLGTAGSGNTIYF
length: 11; V: TRBV7-2; size: many; D: NA; CDR3: CASSLVTEAFF
length: 14; V: TRBV7-2; size: many; D: TRBD1; CDR3: CASSINRGVTEAFF
length: 13; V: TRBV4-1; size: many; D: NA; CDR3: CASSLTKFNEQFF
length: 16; V: TRBV7-6; size: many; D: TRBD1; CDR3: CASSFGQGVGANVLTF
length: 13; V: TRBV6-2/TRBV6-3; size: few; D: NA; CDR3: CASWGVHTGELFF
length: 15; V: TRBV7-2; size: many; D: TRBD1; CDR3: CASSLGGGGNQPQHF
length: 17; V: TRBV5-5; size: NA; D: TRBD2; CDR3: CASSPYQAGVFTGELFF
length: 13; V: TRBV19; size: NA; D: NA; CDR3: CASSIGQPNEQFF
length: 16; V: TRBV5-1; size: many; D: TRBD2; CDR3: CASSYRTSGSNGEQFF
length: 13; V: TRBV28; size: many; D: NA; CDR3: CASSFYRADTQYF
length: 15; V: TRBV7-2; size: many; D: TRBD1; CDR3: CASSIRTGVRGELFF
length: 13; V: TRBV12-3/TRBV12-4; size: many; D: NA; CDR3: CASSLIGSYEQYF
length: 14; V: TRBV20-1; size: few; D: NA; CDR3: CSARDGAGNQPQHF
length: 16; V: TRBV7-2; size: many; D: NA; CDR3: CASSLEGGKWTYEQYF
length: 15; V: TRBV7-2; size: many; D: NA; CDR3: CASSLATADPYEQYF
length: 15; V: TRBV19; size: few; D: NA; CDR3: CASSMGGVARTEAFF
length: 13; V: TRBV14; size: many; D: TRBD1; CDR3: CASSLKDRNGYTF
length: 17; V: TRBV5-1; size: NA; D: NA; CDR3: CASSLKGPILSGNTIYF
length: 16; V: TRBV20-1; size: many; D: NA; CDR3: CSARGILGWHGSPLHF
length: 14; V: TRBV12-3/TRBV12-4; size: NA; D: TRBD1; CDR3: CASSPDRGRRRAFF
length: 14; V: TRBV28; size: many; D: NA; CDR3: CASSSPSRGDEQFF
length: 17; V: TRBV20-1; size: few; D: TRBD1; CDR3: CSARDPRQGALDSPLHF
length: 16; V: TRBV4-3; size: few; D: TRBD2; CDR3: CASSQGLAGGPNEQFF
length: 14; V: TRBV12-3/TRBV12-4; size: NA; D: NA; CDR3: CAIQGGRNTGELFF
length: 14; V: TRBV7-2; size: many; D: NA; CDR3: CASSRGLNTGELFF
length: 14; V: TRBV10-3; size: many; D: NA; CDR3: CAISGTGSNQPQHF
length: 15; V: TRBV7-2; size: many; D: TRBD2; CDR3: CASSLGGTRENIQYF
length: 16; V: TRBV7-8; size: many; D: TRBD1; CDR3: CASSLAGQNRVYGYTF
length: 16; V: TRBV28; size: many; D: TRBD1; CDR3: CASSAIGQGGNQPQHF
length: 16; V: TRBV7-9; size: many; D: NA; CDR3: CASSSRGAPHTDTQYF
length: 13; V: TRBV6-6; size: many; D: NA; CDR3: CASSLSNTGELFF
length: 15; V: TRBV7-9; size: few; D: TRBD1; CDR3: CASSTDRASNQPQHF
length: 15; V: TRBV7-3; size: many; D: NA; CDR3: CASSPNAGPQETQYF
length: 15; V: TRBV4-1; size: many; D: NA; CDR3: CASSQRDNLNTEAFF
length: 15; V: TRBV7-2; size: NA; D: TRBD2; CDR3: CASSPQGLAGSEQFF
length: 14; V: TRBV7-9; size: many; D: NA; CDR3: CASSLATSSGELFF
length: 15; V: TRBV28; size: few; D: NA; CDR3: CASSLYQGRVETQYF
length: 12; V: TRBV29-1; size: NA; D: NA; CDR3: CSVEGTYNEQFF
length: 13; V: TRBV9; size: many; D: NA; CDR3: CASSVKGNTEAFF